This is a list of T cell receptor beta chains from one sample in a study of tumor-infiltrating lymphocytes in primary liver carcinoma. TCRdb ran MiXCR on the multiplex PCR reads and lists one entry per CDR3 protein. The sample records 35,000 to 40,000 distinct CDR3 sequences, about 75% being singletons. Sequencing used tumor-adjacent normal liver tissue. These receptors were obtained from a middle-aged man with primary liver carcinoma and hepatitis B virus infection. The CDR3 runs from the conserved cysteine through the conserved F or W. The order of the fields is V gene, J gene, CDR3 protein.

V gene: TRBV6-2/TRBV6-3
J gene: TRBJ2-5
CDR3 protein: CASSPNRGEQETQYF

V gene: TRBV11-1
J gene: TRBJ2-1
CDR3 protein: CASSIGKTTGTSRFGNEHFF

V gene: TRBV5-1
J gene: TRBJ1-2
CDR3 protein: CAGSLGQDYGYTF

V gene: TRBV11-2
J gene: TRBJ2-1
CDR3 protein: CASSLVSGEGSEQFF

V gene: TRBV6-6
J gene: TRBJ1-1
CDR3 protein: CASSYVGRNTGVFF

V gene: TRBV28
J gene: TRBJ2-7
CDR3 protein: CASSSSPPMSSYEQYF

V gene: TRBV6-1
J gene: TRBJ2-3
CDR3 protein: CASKPTTDTQYF

V gene: TRBV6-5
J gene: TRBJ2-2
CDR3 protein: CASSYSGGSGGNTGELFF

V gene: TRBV29-1
J gene: TRBJ2-7
CDR3 protein: CSAAGSSGYEQYF

V gene: TRBV28
J gene: TRBJ2-1
CDR3 protein: CASIGQGAYNEQFF

V gene: TRBV6-4
J gene: TRBJ2-2
CDR3 protein: CTSSAEGAGELFF

V gene: TRBV11-2
J gene: TRBJ2-1
CDR3 protein: CASSLTMSGCYNEQFF

V gene: TRBV12-3/TRBV12-4
J gene: TRBJ2-7
CDR3 protein: CASGLVAGLGLYEQYF

V gene: TRBV28
J gene: TRBJ1-6
CDR3 protein: CAGFRQGGSPLHF

V gene: TRBV11-1
J gene: TRBJ2-4
CDR3 protein: CASSRKYGDIQNF

V gene: TRBV29-1
J gene: TRBJ2-1
CDR3 protein: CSVGDIYNEQFF

V gene: TRBV11-2
J gene: TRBJ2-4
CDR3 protein: CASNSGARDNIQYF

V gene: TRBV29-1
J gene: TRBJ2-7
CDR3 protein: CSVVIGGRVIKQYF

V gene: TRBV11-2
J gene: TRBJ2-1
CDR3 protein: CVSNTPGQGFNEQFF

V gene: TRBV7-2
J gene: TRBJ1-6
CDR3 protein: CATNREGNSPLHF

V gene: TRBV29-1
J gene: TRBJ2-3
CDR3 protein: CSVEGRIRTRQDTQYF

V gene: TRBV12-3/TRBV12-4
J gene: TRBJ2-1
CDR3 protein: CARSLACGRIYNEQFF

V gene: TRBV7-9
J gene: TRBJ2-1
CDR3 protein: CASSLAAGGGGEQFF

V gene: TRBV19
J gene: TRBJ1-1
CDR3 protein: CASSYGGPGAEAFF

V gene: TRBV4-2
J gene: TRBJ2-7
CDR3 protein: CAISQAYEQYF

V gene: TRBV4-2
J gene: TRBJ2-1
CDR3 protein: CASGGTGGAYNEQFF

V gene: TRBV29-1
J gene: TRBJ2-2
CDR3 protein: CSVTGLAATNTGELFF

V gene: TRBV29-1
J gene: TRBJ2-3
CDR3 protein: CSVLLEGDTQYF

V gene: TRBV6-1
J gene: TRBJ2-7
CDR3 protein: CASSEDPGGGSYEQYF

V gene: TRBV11-2
J gene: TRBJ1-4
CDR3 protein: CARSRPGIGEKLLF

V gene: TRBV6-5
J gene: TRBJ2-1
CDR3 protein: CSSSRLASNEQFF

V gene: TRBV7-9
J gene: TRBJ2-3
CDR3 protein: CASSFEGVLDTQYF

V gene: TRBV19
J gene: TRBJ2-1
CDR3 protein: CASSWLAGYNEQFF

V gene: TRBV6-6
J gene: TRBJ2-5
CDR3 protein: CVSSYQGGETQYF

V gene: TRBV6-5
J gene: TRBJ1-6
CDR3 protein: CVSSYGGVGSPLHF

V gene: TRBV5-1
J gene: TRBJ2-5
CDR3 protein: CAISLSGSAEETQCF

V gene: TRBV29-1
J gene: TRBJ2-7
CDR3 protein: CNVEGTGSYEQYF

V gene: TRBV20-1
J gene: TRBJ2-7
CDR3 protein: CSARDSGSEQYF

V gene: TRBV11-2
J gene: TRBJ2-7
CDR3 protein: CASSSNRNSGDQYF

V gene: TRBV30
J gene: TRBJ1-1
CDR3 protein: CAWSVQFGIEAFF

V gene: TRBV6-5
J gene: TRBJ1-6
CDR3 protein: CAGSYSRVENSPLHF

V gene: TRBV4-1
J gene: TRBJ2-2
CDR3 protein: CASSQLTLSVELFF

V gene: TRBV4-2
J gene: TRBJ2-2
CDR3 protein: CASSQDPTFTGDLFF

V gene: TRBV4-1
J gene: TRBJ2-1
CDR3 protein: CASGRGTNEQFF

V gene: TRBV6-2/TRBV6-3
J gene: TRBJ1-1
CDR3 protein: CVSSYFDNTEAFF

V gene: TRBV12-3/TRBV12-4
J gene: TRBJ2-1
CDR3 protein: CASGAEVERFF